This record concerns one T cell receptor beta chain sequence. TCRdb's copy holds only in-frame clones and misses some; the assay was immunoSEQ multiplex PCR. Among around 22,000 clones, roughly 85% were seen once, and the ten largest hold 38%. This record belongs to a study of control samples from healthy donors and cancer patients. V dropped 3 bases and J dropped 1; count of bases not matched to a gene: 5. This CDR3 has 14 amino acids. The V gene's germline CDR1 is GTSNPN and CDR2 SVGIG (reference sequence). Sequencing used PBMCs. The chain recombines TRBV30 with TRBJ1-1; the match to TRBD1 covers 7 bases. The clonotype comes from a man in his sixties with head and neck cancer. The CDR3 sequence: CAWSPGTENTEAFF. CDR3 bases: TGTGCCTGGAGCCCCGGGACAGAGAACACTGAAGCTTTCTTT.